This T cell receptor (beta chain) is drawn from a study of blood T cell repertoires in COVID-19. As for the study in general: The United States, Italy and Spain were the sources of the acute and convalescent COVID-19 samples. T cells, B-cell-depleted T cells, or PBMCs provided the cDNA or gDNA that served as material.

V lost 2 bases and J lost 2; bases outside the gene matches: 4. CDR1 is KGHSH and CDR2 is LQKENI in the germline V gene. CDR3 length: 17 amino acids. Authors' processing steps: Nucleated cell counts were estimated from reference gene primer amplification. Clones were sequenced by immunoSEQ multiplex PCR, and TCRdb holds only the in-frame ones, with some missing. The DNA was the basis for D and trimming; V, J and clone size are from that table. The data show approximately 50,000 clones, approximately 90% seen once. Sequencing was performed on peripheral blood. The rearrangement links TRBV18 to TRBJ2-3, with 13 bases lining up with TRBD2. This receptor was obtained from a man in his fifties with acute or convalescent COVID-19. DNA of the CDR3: TGTGCCAGCTCACCAACGGGGACTAGCGGGACCACAGATACGCAGTATTTT. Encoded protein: CASSPTGTSGTTDTQYF. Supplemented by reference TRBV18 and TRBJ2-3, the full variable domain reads NAGVMQNPRHLVRRRGQEARLRCSPMKGHSHVYWYRQLPEEGLKFMVYLQKENIIDESGMPKERFSAEFPKEGPSILRIQQVVRGDSAAYFCASSPTGTSGTTDTQYFGPGTRLTVL.